A selection of T cell receptor beta chains follows, all from one sample in a study of chemoradiotherapy in HPV16-positive cancers. Clones were sequenced by immunoSEQ multiplex PCR, and TCRdb holds only the in-frame ones, with some missing. The data contain about 66,000 clones, more than 70% of them singletons. The input for sequencing was blood, taken from a patient who underwent chemoradiotherapy. The receptors derive from a human donor with HPV-associated anogenital cancer. CDR3s include the opening cysteine and the closing phenylalanine or tryptophan. Each record gives: CDR3 DNA, CDR3 protein, clone size, D gene, V gene, J gene. The D gene is left open where the match is weak. Clone sizes are given selectively: once, few, many, or a class where the clone is expanded.

CDR3 DNA: TGTGCCAGCAGCTTGGTTGCAGCTGAAGCTTTCTTT
CDR3 protein: CASSLVAAEAFF
clone size: -
D gene: -
V gene: TRBV5-8
J gene: TRBJ1-1

CDR3 DNA: TGTGCCAGCTCACCGGGACAGTACATGAACACTGAAGCTTTCTTT
CDR3 protein: CASSPGQYMNTEAFF
clone size: -
D gene: TRBD1
V gene: TRBV18
J gene: TRBJ1-1

CDR3 DNA: TGTGCCAGTAGTATCCGTCTAGCGGGGGGAGGAAATGAGCAGTTCTTC
CDR3 protein: CASSIRLAGGGNEQFF
clone size: -
D gene: TRBD2
V gene: TRBV19
J gene: TRBJ2-1

CDR3 DNA: TGTGCCAGCAGCTTGACAGGGGGCCCCAATCAGCCCCAGCATTTT
CDR3 protein: CASSLTGGPNQPQHF
clone size: -
D gene: TRBD1
V gene: TRBV7-2
J gene: TRBJ1-5

CDR3 DNA: TGCGCCAGCAGCCAAGATTTTGACCTACGCGAGCAGTACTTC
CDR3 protein: CASSQDFDLREQYF
clone size: -
D gene: -
V gene: TRBV4-1
J gene: TRBJ2-7

CDR3 DNA: TGTGCCAGCAGCGTAGGGACAGGGGTATCTGGAAACACCATATATTTT
CDR3 protein: CASSVGTGVSGNTIYF
clone size: once
D gene: TRBD1
V gene: TRBV9
J gene: TRBJ1-3

CDR3 DNA: TGCGCCAGCAGCTTGGTTACGTCGGGGAACACCGGGGAGCTGTTTTTT
CDR3 protein: CASSLVTSGNTGELFF
clone size: once
D gene: -
V gene: TRBV5-1
J gene: TRBJ2-2

CDR3 DNA: TGTGCCAGCAGTGAGACATGGAACACTGAAGCTTTCTTT
CDR3 protein: CASSETWNTEAFF
clone size: -
D gene: -
V gene: TRBV6-1
J gene: TRBJ1-1

CDR3 DNA: TGTGCCAGCAGAGTTCAGGGAGGGGGATCCTACGAGCAGTACTTC
CDR3 protein: CASRVQGGGSYEQYF
clone size: -
D gene: -
V gene: TRBV7-2
J gene: TRBJ2-7

CDR3 DNA: TGCGCCAGCAGCCTAGGACAGGGGACTGGGAATTCACCCCTCCACTTT
CDR3 protein: CASSLGQGTGNSPLHF
clone size: -
D gene: TRBD1
V gene: TRBV5-1
J gene: TRBJ1-6

CDR3 DNA: TGCGCCAGCAGCCTTGGACTCGACAGGGCTTACACTGAAGCTTTCTTT
CDR3 protein: CASSLGLDRAYTEAFF
clone size: -
D gene: TRBD1
V gene: TRBV5-1
J gene: TRBJ1-1

CDR3 DNA: TGTGCCAGCACCCCTGGGGAGGGCCACGAGCAGTACTTC
CDR3 protein: CASTPGEGHEQYF
clone size: medium-sized
D gene: TRBD2
V gene: TRBV13
J gene: TRBJ2-7

CDR3 DNA: TGTGCCAGCAGCACGGACCAAATCTCACAAAGTCGGGCCAACGTCCTGACTTTC
CDR3 protein: CASSTDQISQSRANVLTF
clone size: few
D gene: -
V gene: TRBV7-6
J gene: TRBJ2-6

CDR3 DNA: TGTGCCAGCAGCTCCGGGACTAGCGGGGAAGAGACCCAGTACTTC
CDR3 protein: CASSSGTSGEETQYF
clone size: once
D gene: TRBD2
V gene: TRBV7-2
J gene: TRBJ2-5

CDR3 DNA: TGTGCCAGCAGAGTCCTGGGGACTAGCGGTTTCAATGAGCAGTTCTTC
CDR3 protein: CASRVLGTSGFNEQFF
clone size: -
D gene: TRBD2
V gene: TRBV28
J gene: TRBJ2-1

CDR3 DNA: TGTGCCAGCAGCCAAGAATCCAGGCTGGCCTCCTACGAGCAGTACTTC
CDR3 protein: CASSQESRLASYEQYF
clone size: -
D gene: -
V gene: TRBV4-2
J gene: TRBJ2-7

CDR3 DNA: TGTGCCAGCAGTTTGGGGGGGGGCTGGGATACGCAGTATTTT
CDR3 protein: CASSLGGGWDTQYF
clone size: -
D gene: -
V gene: TRBV27
J gene: TRBJ2-3

CDR3 DNA: TGTGCCAGCAGCTTATGCGTAGCGGGGTACGAGCAGTACTTC
CDR3 protein: CASSLCVAGYEQYF
clone size: -
D gene: TRBD2
V gene: TRBV7-6
J gene: TRBJ2-7

CDR3 DNA: TGTGCCAGCAGTCCCACCCGCCCGGGTGTTTACGGCTACACCTTC
CDR3 protein: CASSPTRPGVYGYTF
clone size: -
D gene: -
V gene: TRBV6-5
J gene: TRBJ1-2

CDR3 DNA: TGTGCCAGCAGTTTATTCATTGACAGCTACGAGCAGTACTTC
CDR3 protein: CASSLFIDSYEQYF
clone size: once
D gene: -
V gene: TRBV27
J gene: TRBJ2-7

CDR3 DNA: TGCGCCAGCAGCCAAGTGCCAGGGCTCTACGAGCAGTACTTC
CDR3 protein: CASSQVPGLYEQYF
clone size: few
D gene: -
V gene: TRBV4-1
J gene: TRBJ2-7

CDR3 DNA: TGTGCCAGCTCCCGAGGACAGGGGTATGGCTACACCTTC
CDR3 protein: CASSRGQGYGYTF
clone size: -
D gene: TRBD1
V gene: TRBV18
J gene: TRBJ1-2

CDR3 DNA: TGTGCCAGCAGCCTTAGCGGGGGGGCACCCAATGAGCAGTTCTTC
CDR3 protein: CASSLSGGAPNEQFF
clone size: -
D gene: TRBD2
V gene: TRBV9
J gene: TRBJ2-1

CDR3 DNA: TGTGCCAGCAGCTCCGGACTCCCCAACACCGGGGAGCTGTTTTTT
CDR3 protein: CASSSGLPNTGELFF
clone size: -
D gene: -
V gene: TRBV7-2
J gene: TRBJ2-2

CDR3 DNA: TGTGCCAGCAGCGTAAACCCAAACTATGGCTACACCTTC
CDR3 protein: CASSVNPNYGYTF
clone size: -
D gene: -
V gene: TRBV9
J gene: TRBJ1-2

CDR3 DNA: TGTGCCAGCAGTTGGGGATCTAGCACAGATACGCAGTATTTT
CDR3 protein: CASSWGSSTDTQYF
clone size: -
D gene: -
V gene: TRBV27
J gene: TRBJ2-3

CDR3 DNA: TGTGCCAGCAGTTTGATCACGGCTGGCAGGGAAGGTGGAAACACCATATATTTT
CDR3 protein: CASSLITAGREGGNTIYF
clone size: -
D gene: -
V gene: TRBV5-5
J gene: TRBJ1-3